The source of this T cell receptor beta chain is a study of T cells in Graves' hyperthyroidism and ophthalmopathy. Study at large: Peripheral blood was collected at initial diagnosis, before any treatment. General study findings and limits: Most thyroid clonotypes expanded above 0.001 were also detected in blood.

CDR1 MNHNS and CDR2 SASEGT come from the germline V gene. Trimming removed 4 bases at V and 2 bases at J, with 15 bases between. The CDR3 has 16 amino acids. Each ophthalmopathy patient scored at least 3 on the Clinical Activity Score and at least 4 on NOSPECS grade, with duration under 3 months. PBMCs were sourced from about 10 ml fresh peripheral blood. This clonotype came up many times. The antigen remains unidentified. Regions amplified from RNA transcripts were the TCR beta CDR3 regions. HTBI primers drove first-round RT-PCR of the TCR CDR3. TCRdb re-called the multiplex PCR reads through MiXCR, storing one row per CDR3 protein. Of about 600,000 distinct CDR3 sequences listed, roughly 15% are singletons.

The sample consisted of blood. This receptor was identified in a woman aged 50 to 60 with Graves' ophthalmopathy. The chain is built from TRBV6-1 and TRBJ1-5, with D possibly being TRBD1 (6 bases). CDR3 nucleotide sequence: TGTGCCAGCAGTGGCCCATGGGGGGCGGGCAATCAGCCCCAGCATTTT. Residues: CASSGPWGAGNQPQHF.